This TCR beta chain was captured by sequencing in a study of blood T cell repertoires in COVID-19. Study overall: The United States, Italy and Spain were the sources of the acute and convalescent COVID-19 samples.

Study processing details: Nucleated cell counts were estimated from reference gene primer amplification. TCRdb's copy holds only in-frame clones and misses some; the assay was immunoSEQ multiplex PCR. From that table come the V and J calls and clone size; the DNA was used to work out D and trimming. The data contain 190,000 or so clones, roughly four fifths of them singletons. V lost 0 bases, J lost 14 bases, and 22 bases lay in between. Germline assignment: CDR1 LGHDT and CDR2 YNNKEL (reference sequence). CDR3 length: 16 amino acids. Adults between roughly 18 and 90 years of age took part from about two dozen US areas. Each participant's cohort was designated according to participant-reported clinical history.

Sample: PBMCs or T cells enriched from blood (not recorded which). This receptor was obtained from a man aged 35 to 55 who had recovered from COVID-19. The J gene is TRBJ1-4, the V gene TRBV3-1 (or the pseudogene TRBV3-2); D is perhaps TRBD1 (6 bases). The CDR3 DNA is TGTGCCAGCAGCCAAGAAGGTGGCGGGGGCGGCGTTCCGCTGTTTTTT. This codes for CASSQEGGGGGVPLFF.